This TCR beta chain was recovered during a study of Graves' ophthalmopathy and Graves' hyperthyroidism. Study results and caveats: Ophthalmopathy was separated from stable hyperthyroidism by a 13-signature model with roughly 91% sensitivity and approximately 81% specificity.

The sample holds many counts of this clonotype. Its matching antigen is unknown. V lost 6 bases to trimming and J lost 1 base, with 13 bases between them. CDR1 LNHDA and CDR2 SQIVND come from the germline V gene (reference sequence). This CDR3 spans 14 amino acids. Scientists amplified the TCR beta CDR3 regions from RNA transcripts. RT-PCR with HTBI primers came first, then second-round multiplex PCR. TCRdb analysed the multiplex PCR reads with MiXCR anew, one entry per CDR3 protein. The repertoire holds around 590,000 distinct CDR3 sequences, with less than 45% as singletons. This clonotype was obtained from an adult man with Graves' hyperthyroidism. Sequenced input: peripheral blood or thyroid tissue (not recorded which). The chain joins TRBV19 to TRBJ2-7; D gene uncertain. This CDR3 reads CASSTTAISYEQYF. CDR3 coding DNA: TGTGCCAGTAGCACTACAGCGATTTCCTACGAGCAGTACTTC.